Each of the 23 T cell receptor beta chains below was sequenced from the same sample in a study of a mutant IDH1 vaccine in newly diagnosed glioma. TCRdb's table, derived via immunoSEQ multiplex PCR, lists solely in-frame clones and lacks some. The sample carries around 32,000 clones, around 80% recorded once. The antigens for these receptors are not known. The sample's time point: week 35, safety follow-up. One vaccine dose held 300 ug of mutant IDH1 20-mer peptide and came with topical imiquimod. Sequences were derived from PBMCs, sampled from a glioma patient whose treatment included an IDH1 peptide vaccine. These receptors were obtained from a middle-aged man with glioma. Some clones in this sample may be carry-over from other donors' samples.

The gene calls are TRBV7-2 and TRBJ1-1; possibly TRBD1 for D (5 bases). V lost 2 bases to trimming and J lost 8 bases, with 12 bases between them. Germline V CDR1 and CDR2: SGHTA, FQGNSA. This CDR3 has 13 amino acids. The CDR3 nucleotides are TGTGCCAGCAGCTTATTCGCGGGGGGGGAAGCTTTCTTT. Protein: CASSLFAGGEAFF. The whole variable domain, filled in from reference TRBV7-2 and TRBJ1-1, reads GAGVSQSPSNKVTEKGKDVELRCDPISGHTALYWYRQSLGQGLEFLIYFQGNSAPDKSGLPSDRFSAERTGGSVSTLTIQRTQQEDSAVYLCASSLFAGGEAFFGQGTRLTVV.

The J gene is TRBJ1-1, the V gene TRBV30; D might be TRBD1 (5 bases). V was clipped by 0 bases and J by 1 base, with 9 bases between them. The CDR3 loop spans 14 amino acids. The V gene's germline CDR1 is GTSNPN and CDR2 SVGIG (reference sequence). CDR3 amino acids: CAWSVFGGNTEAFF. The CDR3 bases are TGTGCCTGGAGTGTTTTCGGGGGGAACACTGAAGCTTTCTTT.

This rearrangement joins TRBV18 to TRBJ2-7, with TRBD2 matching 15 bases. Germline V gene lookup returns CDR1 KGHSH and CDR2 LQKENI. V was pared by 6 bases and J by 8 bases, with 14 bases of the junction left unmatched. The CDR3 loop spans 17 amino acids. The CDR3 DNA reads TGTGCCAGCTCTCCAAGGGGACTAGCGGGGGGCCGGTCTCAGCAGTACTTC. Its protein is CASSPRGLAGGRSQQYF.

The genes are TRBV5-1 and TRBJ1-2; D is unresolved. Germline CDR1 SGHRS, CDR2 YFSETQ. The CDR3 spans 15 residues. The ends were cut back, 0 bases at V and 1 base at J, with 10 bases in the middle. In DNA, the CDR3 is TGCGCCAGCAGCTTGGGTGTAGATTTTAACTATGGCTACACCTTC. This sequence encodes CASSLGVDFNYGYTF. The entire variable domain, with the rest obtained from reference TRBV5-1 and TRBJ1-2, is as follows: KAGVTQTPRYLIKTRGQQVTLSCSPISGHRSVSWYQQTPGQGLQFLFEYFSETQRNKGNFPGRFSGRQFSNSRSEMNVSTLELGDSALYLCASSLGVDFNYGYTFGSGTRLTVV.

This chain links TRBV30 with TRBJ1-1; TRBD1 is a possible D gene (5 bases). Trimming pared 5 bases from V and 3 bases from J, leaving 13 bases between. There are 13 residues in the CDR3. CDR1 and CDR2 (germline): GTSNPN, SVGIG (reference sequence). CDR3 amino acids: CAWGRGGDTEAFF. The CDR3 DNA follows: TGTGCCTGGGGCCGGGGGGGAGACACTGAAGCTTTCTTT.

By proportion, this clone is medium-sized. The CDR3 region has the DNA TGTGCCAGCAGTTTATCGGCCCTGTTAATTACTGGCTACACCTTC. Amino acids: CASSLSALLITGYTF. V is TRBV27 and J is TRBJ1-2; D gene unclear. The V and J ends lost 0 bases and 7 bases respectively, with 15 bases between them. The CDR3 spans 15 residues. CDR1 and CDR2 from the germline V gene are MNHEY and SMNVEV (reference sequence).

V gene TRBV9 combines with J gene TRBJ2-3; 9 bases are a match to TRBD1. The germline CDR1 and CDR2 sequences are SGDLS and YYNGEE. Germline trimming cut 2 bases from V and 6 bases from J; bases unmatched to any gene: 7. The CDR3 extends over 15 amino acids. CDR3 in amino acids: CASSVGQGGIDTQYF. In nucleotides, the CDR3 is TGTGCCAGCAGCGTGGGACAGGGAGGAATCGATACGCAGTATTTT.

This chain joins TRBV2 and TRBJ2-3; D remains unclear. The V and J ends lost 3 bases and 7 bases respectively, with 2 bases between them. The CDR3 sequence is 10 residues long. Germline CDR1 and CDR2: SNHLY and FYNNEI. The CDR3 here is CASSENTQYF. CDR3 sequence (DNA): TGTGCCAGCAGTGAGAATACGCAGTATTTT. The complete variable domain, with remaining parts taken from reference TRBV2 and TRBJ2-3, reads EPEVTQTPSHQVTQMGQEVILRCVPISNHLYFYWYRQILGQKVEFLVSFYNNEISEKSEIFDDQFSVERPDGSNFTLKIRSTKLEDSAMYFCASSENTQYFGPGTRLTVL.

The chain links TRBV19 to TRBJ1-1; D not resolved. The germline V and J ends were trimmed by 10 bases and 4 bases, with 19 bases remaining between them. Germline V lookup: CDR1 LNHDA, CDR2 SQIVND (reference sequence). This CDR3 has 14 amino acids. The CDR3 spells CATCEGPASTEAFF. CDR3 DNA: TGTGCCACCTGTGAGGGCCCGGCGAGCACTGAAGCTTTCTTT.

The chain combines TRBV4-2 with TRBJ2-2; possibly TRBD1 for D (5 bases). V was shortened by 1 base and J by 2 bases, with 8 bases between the two germline ends. CDR1 is LGHNA and CDR2 is YNFKEQ in the germline V gene. The CDR3 is 15 amino acids. The CDR3 DNA reads TGTGCCAGCAGCCAAGGAGACAGAAACACCGGGGAGCTGTTTTTT. Translation gives CASSQGDRNTGELFF.

This chain connects TRBV2 to TRBJ2-7; 8 nucleotides align to TRBD1. The CDR3 contains 16 residues. The germline CDR1 and CDR2 sequences are SNHLY and FYNNEI. The ends lost 6 bases at V and 1 base at J; junction bases unmatched: 11. CDR3 amino acids: CASSVYRDRFSYEQYF. Here the CDR3 DNA reads TGTGCCAGCAGCGTTTACCGGGACAGGTTTTCCTACGAGCAGTACTTC. The full variable domain, in which reference TRBV2 and TRBJ2-7 provide the parts outside the CDR3, is EPEVTQTPSHQVTQMGQEVILRCVPISNHLYFYWYRQILGQKVEFLVSFYNNEISEKSEIFDDQFSVERPDGSNFTLKIRSTKLEDSAMYFCASSVYRDRFSYEQYFGPGTRLTVT.

The V gene is TRBV9, the J gene TRBJ2-7, with D possibly called TRBD1 or TRBD2 (5 bases each). Germline values: CDR1 SGDLS, CDR2 YYNGEE. The CDR3 has 14 residues. Trimming left V 4 bases short and J 9 bases short, with 20 bases between. For the CDR3, the DNA is TGTGCCAGCAGCTTGGGACGGACCTACGAAGGGCAGTACTTC. The encoded protein is CASSLGRTYEGQYF. The variable domain in full, completed from reference TRBV9 and TRBJ2-7, reads DSGVTQTPKHLITATGQRVTLRCSPRSGDLSVYWYQQSLDQGLQFLIQYYNGEERAKGNILERFSAQQFPDLHSELNLSSLELGDSALYFCASSLGRTYEGQYFGPGTRLTVT.

This chain uses TRBV29-1 with TRBJ2-7; 14 positions match TRBD2. J lost 0 bases, V lost 5 bases, and 3 bases had no gene match. There are 15 residues in the CDR3. Germline V gene lookup returns CDR1 SQVTM and CDR2 ANQGSEA. This CDR3 reads CSVSGTSGSSYEQYF. Written as DNA, the CDR3 is TGCAGCGTTTCCGGGACTAGCGGGAGCTCCTACGAGCAGTACTTC.

This clone was counted a single time. V and J are TRBV30 and TRBJ1-1; D not resolved. V lost 3 bases and J 3 bases, leaving 8 bases between the germline ends. In germline, CDR1 is GTSNPN, CDR2 SVGIG (reference sequence). The CDR3 spans 12 residues. CDR3 coding DNA: TGTGCCTGGAGCGCATCGTACACTGAAGCTTTCTTT. This encodes CAWSASYTEAFF.

The rearrangement links TRBV29-1 to TRBJ2-2, with D perhaps TRBD1 (5 bases). V was cut by 0 bases and J by 5 bases, with 13 bases left in between. This CDR3 contains 15 residues. Germline V CDR1 and CDR2: SQVTM, ANQGSEA. The CDR3: CSVEDWQGVTGELFF. CDR3 sequence (DNA): TGCAGCGTTGAAGATTGGCAGGGCGTGACCGGGGAGCTGTTTTTT.

This chain links TRBV7-2 with TRBJ2-3; weak D call: TRBD2 (5 bases). The CDR3 sequence is 15 residues long. Trimming took 5 bases from V and 0 from J, leaving 12 bases between them. Per the germline V gene, CDR1 is SGHTA and CDR2 is FQGNSA. As DNA, the CDR3 is TGTGCCAGCAGCCCTGTAGCGATTAGCACAGATACGCAGTATTTT. It translates to CASSPVAISTDTQYF.

V and J are TRBV5-1 and TRBJ2-7; weak D call: TRBD1 (6 bases). CDR3 length: 13 amino acids. Germline V CDR1 and CDR2: SGHRS, YFSETQ. Trimming removed 3 bases from V and 3 bases from J, with 10 bases in between. The CDR3 sequence is CASSSTGYYEQYF. Here the CDR3 DNA reads TGCGCCAGCAGCTCAACAGGGTACTACGAGCAGTACTTC.

The rearrangement uses TRBV11-3 and TRBJ2-3; D is perhaps TRBD2 (6 bases). CDR1 SGHNT and CDR2 YENEEA come from the germline V gene. Trimming took 3 bases from V and 0 from J, leaving 7 bases between them. The CDR3 runs to 14 residues. CDR3 nucleotides: TGTGCCAGCAGCTTCGGGGGAAGCACAGATACGCAGTATTTT. Its protein product is CASSFGGSTDTQYF.

The J gene is TRBJ2-2, the V gene TRBV7-6, with 7 positions matching TRBD1. This CDR3 is 15 amino acids long. Germline assignment: CDR1 SGHVS and CDR2 FNYEAQ. After removal of 6 bases from V and 2 bases from J, the junction contained 6 bases not matched to a gene. The CDR3 reads CASRPDRTNTGELFF. Written as DNA, the CDR3 is TGTGCCAGCAGACCGGACAGGACAAACACCGGGGAGCTGTTTTTT. Based on the CDR3 plus reference TRBV7-6 and TRBJ2-2, the full variable domain is GAGVSQSPRYKVTKRGQDVALRCDPISGHVSLYWYRQALGQGPEFLTYFNYEAQQDKSGLPNDRFSAERPEGSISTLTIQRTEQRDSAMYRCASRPDRTNTGELFFGEGSRLTVL.

The chain links TRBV28 to TRBJ1-5, with 10 bases matching TRBD1. Looked up from germline, CDR1 is MDHEN and CDR2 is SYDVKM. There are 16 residues in the CDR3. With 7 bases clipped from V and 11 bases from J, the junction kept 17 bases outside the gene matches. The CDR3 here is CASTEVARTGGFSQHF. CDR3 sequence (DNA): TGTGCCAGCACAGAGGTTGCGAGGACAGGGGGATTCTCCCAGCATTTT.

Only one count was recorded for this clone. The chain combines TRBV13 with TRBJ1-2; D ambiguous. Germline V gene lookup returns CDR1 PRHDT and CDR2 FYEKMQ (reference sequence). V dropped 0 bases and J dropped 5 bases, with 13 bases sitting between them. The CDR3 has 15 amino acids. The CDR3 sequence is CASSLGPTNGYGYTF. CDR3 sequence (DNA): TGTGCCAGCAGCTTAGGCCCGACTAATGGGTATGGCTACACCTTC.

This chain joins TRBV19 and TRBJ1-1, with D hard to call. This CDR3 comprises 13 residues. Trimming took 7 bases from V and 6 from J, leaving 15 bases between them. CDR1 LNHDA and CDR2 SQIVND come from the germline V gene (reference sequence). The CDR3 DNA follows: TGTGCCAGTACTGTGGTCTCGGGGTCTGAAGCTTTCTTT. Protein sequence: CASTVVSGSEAFF.

This clone was seen a single time. The chain recombines TRBV28 with TRBJ1-2, with 7 bases aligning to TRBD1. J was trimmed by 7 bases and V by 4 bases; bases with no gene match: 3. Germline loops: CDR1 MDHEN, CDR2 SYDVKM. There are 12 residues in the CDR3. The DNA for the CDR3 is TGTGCCAGCAGTTATACAGGGGCTGGCTACACCTTC. This encodes CASSYTGAGYTF.